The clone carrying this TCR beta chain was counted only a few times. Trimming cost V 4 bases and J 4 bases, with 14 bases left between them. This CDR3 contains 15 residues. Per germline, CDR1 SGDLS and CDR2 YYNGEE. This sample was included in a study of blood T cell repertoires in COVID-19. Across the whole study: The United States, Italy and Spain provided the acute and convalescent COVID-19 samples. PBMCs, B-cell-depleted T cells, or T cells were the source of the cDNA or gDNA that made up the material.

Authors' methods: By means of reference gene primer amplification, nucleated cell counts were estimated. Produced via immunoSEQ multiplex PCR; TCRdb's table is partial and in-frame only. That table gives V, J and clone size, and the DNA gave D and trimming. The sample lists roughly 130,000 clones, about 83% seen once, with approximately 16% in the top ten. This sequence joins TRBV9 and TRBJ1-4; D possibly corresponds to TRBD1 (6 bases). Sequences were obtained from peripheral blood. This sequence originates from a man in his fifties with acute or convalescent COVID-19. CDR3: CASSPGALDNEKLFF. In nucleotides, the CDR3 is TGTGCCAGCAGCCCAGGGGCCCTAGATAATGAAAAACTGTTTTTT.